This T cell receptor (beta chain) was identified during a study of cytomegalovirus exposure and HLA in healthy donors. Germline V gives CDR1 SGHTA, CDR2 FQGTGA. CDR3 length: 14 amino acids. V was trimmed by 4 bases and J by 3 bases, leaving 12 bases between them. PCR amplification relied on 60 Vbeta primers (plus 13 Jbeta primers). Clones were read by immunoSEQ multiplex PCR, and TCRdb kept only the in-frame ones, dropping some. The table shows 96,000 or so clones, with under 85% occurring only once. The chain recombines TRBV7-3 with TRBJ1-1, with a possible D match to TRBD1 (5 bases). This TCR was recovered from a female donor in good health and CMV-seropositive. The sequenced sample consisted of PBMCs. The CDR3 DNA sequence: TGTGCCAGCAGCTGGCAACAAGGGGACACTGAAGCTTTCTTT. It codes for CASSWQQGDTEAFF.